The T cell receptor (beta chain) described here comes from a study of shared clonotypes between healthy human individuals. Study-wide background: The donor group consisted of a couple of women and three men, aged 18 to 49.

Produced via immunoSEQ multiplex PCR; TCRdb's table is partial and in-frame only. The table lists millions of clones, just over 90% of them singletons, with 0.3% to 0.4% in the top ten. CDR3 length: 16 residues. Germline lookup yields CDR1 SGHRS and CDR2 YFSETQ. The V end lost 0 bases, the J end lost 5 bases, and 15 bases lay between the germline ends. The clonotype originates from a man between 18 and 35 years old in good health. Some clones in this sample may be carry-over from other donors' samples. The V call is TRBV5-1, the J call TRBJ2-1; possibly TRBD1 for D (6 bases). The source material was naive CD4+ T cells from PBMCs. The subset denotes: CD45RA+ positively selected. The CDR3 sequence is CASSLAGAGVHNEQFF. The CDR3 DNA follows: TGCGCCAGCAGCTTGGCCGGGGCAGGGGTGCACAATGAGCAGTTCTTC.